This T cell receptor (beta chain) was identified in a study of T cells expressing NK-cell markers. Whole-study context: Within the sequenced cohort of eight donors, seven exhibited HCMV seropositivity and one was seronegative.

TCRdb reprocessed the 5' RACE reads and keeps a single row for each CDR3 protein, giving no DNA. The specimen's table records about 180,000 distinct CDR3 sequences. This CDR3 has 17 residues. The receptor was derived from a woman aged 18 to 75 in good health. The sequencing input was blood T cells: a sorted CD56 or NKG2C T cell subset, CD4+ or CD8+ T cells, or bulk PBMC T cells (not recorded which). The rearrangement uses TRBV12-3 or TRBV12-4 and TRBJ2-3; the D call from TCRdb, TRBD1, cannot be confirmed without DNA. This chain's CDR3 is CASSSTSGEWGTDTQYF.